Shown below are 14 T cell receptor beta chains from a single sample sequenced in a study of blood T cell repertoires in COVID-19. Profiling relied on immunoSEQ multiplex PCR, and the TCRdb table lists in-frame clones only, not all of them. The sample holds some 240,000 clones, around 80% seen once. Sequencing was carried out using peripheral blood. The receptors derive from a man in his fifties or sixties with active or convalescent COVID-19.

This sequence joins TRBV5-1 and TRBJ2-5, with D possibly TRBD1 on 6 matching bases. The germline V gene has CDR1 SGHRS and CDR2 YFSETQ. This CDR3 contains 14 residues. V lost 1 base to trimming and J lost 2 bases, with 9 bases between them. CDR3 sequence (DNA): TGCGCCAGCAGCTTGTTAACAGGGCAAGAGACCCAGTACTTC. Protein product: CASSLLTGQETQYF.

The V and J genes are TRBV9 and TRBJ2-2, with 8 positions matching TRBD2. The CDR3 consists of 16 residues. V lost 4 bases, J lost 5 bases, and 10 bases stayed unmatched. Germline V gene lookup returns CDR1 SGDLS and CDR2 YYNGEE. CDR3 region: CASSPGGTPGTGELFF. The CDR3 bases are TGTGCCAGCAGCCCGGGGGGGACTCCCGGGACCGGGGAGCTGTTTTTT.

This clone occurred a few times. V is TRBV28 and J is TRBJ2-7; 11 bases are a match to TRBD2. Germline assignment: CDR1 MDHEN and CDR2 SYDVKM. The CDR3 loop spans 14 amino acids. V trimming: 3 bases; J trimming: 4 bases; junction bases outside the gene matches: 2. Written as DNA, the CDR3 is TGTGCCAGCAGTTTTGGGACTAGCGGATACGAGCAGTACTTC. This sequence encodes CASSFGTSGYEQYF.

The chain carries TRBV11-2 and TRBJ2-7, with 7 bases identical to TRBD2. CDR1 and CDR2 from the germline V gene are SGHAT and FQNNGV. The CDR3 is 15 residues long. Trimming removed 2 bases from V and 0 bases from J; junction bases left unmatched: 4. CDR3 region: CASSLFSSGSYEQYF. The CDR3 DNA reads TGTGCCAGCAGCTTATTTTCTAGCGGCTCCTACGAGCAGTACTTC.

The rearrangement links TRBV5-4 to TRBJ1-2, with TRBD1 matching over 10 bases. J lost 4 bases, V lost 6 bases, and 12 bases had no gene match. In germline, CDR1 is SGHNT, CDR2 YYREEE (reference sequence). This CDR3 has 16 residues. CDR3 amino acids: CASIGTGDPPGYGYTF. CDR3 nucleotide sequence: TGTGCCAGCATCGGGACAGGGGATCCCCCGGGCTATGGCTACACCTTC. Full variable domain (missing parts from reference TRBV5-4 and TRBJ1-2): ETGVTQSPTHLIKTRGQQVTLRCSSQSGHNTVSWYQQALGQGPQFIFQYYREEENGRGNFPPRFSGLQFPNYSSELNVNALELDDSALYLCASIGTGDPPGYGYTFGSGTRLTVV.

The V and J genes are TRBV28 and TRBJ2-5; 8 bases agree with TRBD1. Germline V gives CDR1 MDHEN, CDR2 SYDVKM. With 7 bases clipped from V and 5 bases from J, the junction kept 9 bases outside the gene matches. The CDR3 sequence is 14 residues long. Here the CDR3 reads CASNKPGGGETQYF. CDR3 in DNA: TGTGCCAGCAATAAACCAGGGGGCGGGGAGACCCAGTACTTC.

The CDR3 sequence: CAGSPWGSSYNEQFF. The CDR3 DNA follows: TGTGCCGGGAGCCCGTGGGGAAGCTCCTACAATGAGCAGTTCTTC. The chain employs TRBV5-4 and TRBJ2-1, with TRBD2 as a possible D gene (5 bases). CDR1 is SGHNT, CDR2 YYREEE, per germline (reference sequence). The CDR3 extends over 15 amino acids. Trimming took 10 bases from V and 0 from J, leaving 17 bases between them.

The V gene is TRBV19, the J gene TRBJ1-2; perhaps TRBD1 as D (5 bases). CDR1 and CDR2 from the germline V gene are LNHDA and SQIVND (reference sequence). The V gene lost 3 bases and the J gene lost 4 bases, with 12 bases spanning the gap. The CDR3 is 14 amino acids. The CDR3 coding sequence is TGTGCCAGTAGTATCGTAGCGGGGGGCTATGGCTACACCTTC. Translating gives CASSIVAGGYGYTF.

The CDR3 loop is CASSPYGGQASNQPQHF. The DNA for the CDR3 is TGTGCCAGCTCGCCCTATGGGGGACAGGCGAGCAATCAGCCCCAGCATTTT. The chain employs TRBV18 and TRBJ1-5, with 8 bases lining up with TRBD1. Germline values: CDR1 KGHSH, CDR2 LQKENI. The CDR3 sequence is 17 residues long. Germline trimming cut 6 bases from V and 1 base from J; bases unmatched to any gene: 11.

The chain joins TRBV4-1 to TRBJ2-7; D might be TRBD2 (6 bases). Germline CDR1 is MGHRA and CDR2 is YSYEKL. Trimming took off 4 bases at V and 0 bases at J, with 16 bases between the two ends. The CDR3 length is 16 residues. CDR3 coding DNA: TGCGCCAGCAGCCCCGGGTCGGAGGGTAGCTCCTACGAGCAGTACTTC. As protein: CASSPGSEGSSYEQYF.

This sequence joins TRBV19 and TRBJ2-7; D remains ambiguous. Trimming took 8 bases from V and 4 from J, leaving 12 bases between them. This CDR3 region has 12 residues. CDR1 and CDR2 from the germline V gene are LNHDA and SQIVND (reference sequence). CDR3 amino acids: CASRSGAYEQYF. CDR3 DNA sequence: TGTGCCAGTCGGAGTGGCGCTTACGAGCAGTACTTC.

Only one count was recorded for this clone. V usage is TRBV28 and J usage is TRBJ2-5, with 7 bases identical to TRBD1. The CDR3 loop spans 15 amino acids. CDR1 is MDHEN, CDR2 SYDVKM, per germline. The ends lost 4 bases at V and 7 bases at J; junction bases unmatched: 12. The CDR3 nucleotides are TGTGCCAGCAGTTACAGTAGACAGGGAGACAGGACCCAGTACTTC. Its protein is CASSYSRQGDRTQYF.

This chain joins TRBV3-1 (or the pseudogene TRBV3-2) and TRBJ2-3; 10 nucleotides agree with TRBD2. This CDR3 region has 16 residues. Unmatched junction bases numbered 7, after V lost 3 bases and J lost 4 bases. Germline CDR1 reads LGHDT; CDR2 reads YNNKEL (reference sequence). The CDR3 DNA reads TGTGCCAGCAGCCAGTACAGCGGGGGGGGAGCAGATACGCAGTATTTT. It is translated as CASSQYSGGGADTQYF.

The chain is built from TRBV19 and TRBJ1-2; 10 bases match TRBD1. The length of the CDR3 is 17 residues. Germline-derived CDR1 and CDR2 are LNHDA and SQIVND (reference sequence). Germline trimming cut 5 bases from V and 4 bases from J; bases unmatched to any gene: 13. CDR3 residues: CASSSLPDRGRGYGYTF. The CDR3 DNA follows: TGTGCCAGTAGTTCACTCCCCGACAGGGGGCGCGGCTATGGCTACACCTTC.